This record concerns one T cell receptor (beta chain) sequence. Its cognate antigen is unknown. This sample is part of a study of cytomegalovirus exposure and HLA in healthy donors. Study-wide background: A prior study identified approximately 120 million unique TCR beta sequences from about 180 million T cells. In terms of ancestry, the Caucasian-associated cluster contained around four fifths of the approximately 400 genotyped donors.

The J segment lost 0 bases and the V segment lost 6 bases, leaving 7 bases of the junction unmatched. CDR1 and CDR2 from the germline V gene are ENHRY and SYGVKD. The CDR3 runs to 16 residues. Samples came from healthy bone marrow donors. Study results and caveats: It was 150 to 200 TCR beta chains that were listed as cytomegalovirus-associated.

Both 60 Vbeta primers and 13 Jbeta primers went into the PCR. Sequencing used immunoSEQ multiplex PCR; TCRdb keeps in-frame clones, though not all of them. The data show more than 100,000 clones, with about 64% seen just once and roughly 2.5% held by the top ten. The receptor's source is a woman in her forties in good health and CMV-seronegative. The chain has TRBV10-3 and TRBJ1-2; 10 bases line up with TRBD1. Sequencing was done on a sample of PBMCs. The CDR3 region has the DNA TGTGCCATCAGCGGACAGGGGGTCTCTTCTAACTATGGCTACACCTTC. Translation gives CAISGQGVSSNYGYTF.